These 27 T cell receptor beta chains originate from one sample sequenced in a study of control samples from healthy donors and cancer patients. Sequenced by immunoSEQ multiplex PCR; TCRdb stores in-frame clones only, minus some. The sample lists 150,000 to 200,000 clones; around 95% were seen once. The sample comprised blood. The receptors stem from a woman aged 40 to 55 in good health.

The DNA for the CDR3 is TGTGCCAGCAGTTGGGGGAGCAGTGGCTATGGCTACACCTTC. This translates into CASSWGSSGYGYTF. J is TRBJ1-2 and V is TRBV6-2 or TRBV6-3; perhaps TRBD1 as D (5 bases). Trimming stripped 4 bases from V and 4 bases from J, with 13 bases between. CDR3 length: 14 amino acids. Germline V gives CDR1 MNHEY, CDR2 SVGEGT.

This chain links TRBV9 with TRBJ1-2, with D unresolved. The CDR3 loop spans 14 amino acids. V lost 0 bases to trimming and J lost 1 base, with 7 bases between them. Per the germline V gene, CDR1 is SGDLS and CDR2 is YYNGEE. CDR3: CASSVGQFNYGYTF. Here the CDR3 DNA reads TGTGCCAGCAGCGTAGGGCAATTTAACTATGGCTACACCTTC.

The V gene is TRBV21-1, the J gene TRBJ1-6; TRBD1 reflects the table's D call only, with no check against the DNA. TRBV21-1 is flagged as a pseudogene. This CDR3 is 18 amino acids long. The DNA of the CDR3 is TGTGCCAGCAGCAAAAGGGGACAGGGGCAAATGAATAATTCACCCCTCCACTTT. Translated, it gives CASSKRGQGQMNNSPLHF.

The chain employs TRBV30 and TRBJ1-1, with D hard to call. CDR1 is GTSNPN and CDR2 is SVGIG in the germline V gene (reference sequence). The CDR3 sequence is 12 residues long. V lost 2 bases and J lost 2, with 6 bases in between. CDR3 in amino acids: CAWSSSNTEAFF. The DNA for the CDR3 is TGTGCCTGGAGTTCCTCAAACACTGAAGCTTTCTTT. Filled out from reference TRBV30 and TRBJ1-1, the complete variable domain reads SQTIHQWPATLVQPVGSPLSLECTVEGTSNPNLYWYRQAAGRGLQLLFYSVGIGQISSEVPQNLSASRPQDRQFILSSKKLLLSDSGFYLCAWSSSNTEAFFGQGTRLTVV.

As DNA, the CDR3 is TGTGCCAGTAGTATAGCGACAGGGGGTTATGGCTACACCTTC. Protein sequence: CASSIATGGYGYTF. The chain recombines TRBV19 with TRBJ1-2; 9 nucleotides agree with TRBD1. The CDR3 extends over 14 amino acids. The junction had 2 bases not matched to a gene; V was cut back by 1 base and J by 5 bases. CDR1 is LNHDA and CDR2 is SQIVND in the germline V gene (reference sequence).

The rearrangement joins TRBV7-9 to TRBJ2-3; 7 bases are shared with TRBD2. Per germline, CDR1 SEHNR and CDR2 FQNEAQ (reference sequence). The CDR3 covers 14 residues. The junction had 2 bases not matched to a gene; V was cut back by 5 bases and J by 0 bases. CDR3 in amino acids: CASSPTSSTDTQYF. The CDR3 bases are TGTGCCAGCAGCCCGACTAGCAGCACAGATACGCAGTATTTT. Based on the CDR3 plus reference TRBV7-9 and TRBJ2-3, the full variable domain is DTGVSQNPRHKITKRGQNVTFRCDPISEHNRLYWYRQTLGQGPEFLTYFQNEAQLEKSRLLSDRFSAERPKGSFSTLEIQRTEQGDSAMYLCASSPTSSTDTQYFGPGTRLTVL.

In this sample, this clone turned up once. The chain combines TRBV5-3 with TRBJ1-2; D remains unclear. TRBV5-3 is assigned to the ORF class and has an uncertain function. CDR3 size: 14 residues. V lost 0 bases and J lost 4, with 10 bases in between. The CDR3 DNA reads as TGTGCCAGAAGCTTGGGGGATTTTGGCTATGGCTACACCTTC. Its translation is CARSLGDFGYGYTF.

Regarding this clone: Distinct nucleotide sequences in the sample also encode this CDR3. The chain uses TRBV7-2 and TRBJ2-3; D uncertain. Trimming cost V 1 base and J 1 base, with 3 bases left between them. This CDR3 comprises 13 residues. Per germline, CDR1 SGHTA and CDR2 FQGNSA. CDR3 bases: TGTGCCAGCAGCTTAGAGGGCACAGATACGCAGTATTTT. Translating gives CASSLEGTDTQYF. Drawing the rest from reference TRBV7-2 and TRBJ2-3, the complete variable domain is GAGVSQSPSNKVTEKGKDVELRCDPISGHTALYWYRQSLGQGLEFLIYFQGNSAPDKSGLPSDRFSAERTGGSVSTLTIQRTQQEDSAVYLCASSLEGTDTQYFGPGTRLTVL.

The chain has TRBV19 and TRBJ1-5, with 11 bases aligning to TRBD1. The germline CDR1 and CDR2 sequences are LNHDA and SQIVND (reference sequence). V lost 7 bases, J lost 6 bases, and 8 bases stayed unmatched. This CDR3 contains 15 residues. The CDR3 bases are TGTGCCAGTACCCCGGACAGGGGGCCTCGTCAGCCCCAGCATTTT. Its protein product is CASTPDRGPRQPQHF.

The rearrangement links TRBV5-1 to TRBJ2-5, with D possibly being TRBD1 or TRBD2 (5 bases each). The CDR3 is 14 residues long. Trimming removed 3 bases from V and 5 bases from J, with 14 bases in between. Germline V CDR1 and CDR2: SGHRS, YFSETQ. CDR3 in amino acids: CASSSPQGRETQYF. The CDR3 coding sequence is TGCGCCAGCAGCTCGCCGCAGGGACGGGAGACCCAGTACTTC.

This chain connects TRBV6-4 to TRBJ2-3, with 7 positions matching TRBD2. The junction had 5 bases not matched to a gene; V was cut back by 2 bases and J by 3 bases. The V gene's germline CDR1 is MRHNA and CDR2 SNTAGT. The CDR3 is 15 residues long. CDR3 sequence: CASSDRGGITDTQYF. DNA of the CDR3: TGTGCCAGCAGTGACCGCGGGGGAATTACAGATACGCAGTATTTT.

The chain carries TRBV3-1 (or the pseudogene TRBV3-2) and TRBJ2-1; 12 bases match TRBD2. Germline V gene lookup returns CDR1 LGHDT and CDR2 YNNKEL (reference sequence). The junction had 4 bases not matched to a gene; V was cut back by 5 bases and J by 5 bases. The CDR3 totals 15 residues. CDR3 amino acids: CASSTTSGSNNEQFF. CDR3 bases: TGTGCCAGCAGCACGACTAGCGGGAGTAACAATGAGCAGTTCTTC.

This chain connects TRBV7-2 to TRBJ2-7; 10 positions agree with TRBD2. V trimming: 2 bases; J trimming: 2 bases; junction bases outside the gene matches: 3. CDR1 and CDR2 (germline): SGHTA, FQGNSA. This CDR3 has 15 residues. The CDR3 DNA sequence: TGTGCCAGCAGCTTAAGCGGGAGGGGGACCTACGAGCAGTACTTC. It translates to CASSLSGRGTYEQYF.

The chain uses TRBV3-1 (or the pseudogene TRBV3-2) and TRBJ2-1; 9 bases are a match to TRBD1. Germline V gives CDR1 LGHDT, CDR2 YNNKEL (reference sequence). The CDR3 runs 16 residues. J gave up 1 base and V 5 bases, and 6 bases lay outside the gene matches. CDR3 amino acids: CASSDGQGRSYNEQFF. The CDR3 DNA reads TGTGCCAGCAGCGACGGACAGGGGAGGTCCTACAATGAGCAGTTCTTC.

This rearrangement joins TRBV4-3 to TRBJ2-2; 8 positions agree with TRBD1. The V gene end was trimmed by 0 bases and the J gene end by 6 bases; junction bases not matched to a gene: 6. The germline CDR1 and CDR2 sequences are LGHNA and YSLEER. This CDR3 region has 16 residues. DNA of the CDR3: TGCGCCAGCAGCCAAGAGCCGCAGGGGGCGGCCGGGGAGCTGTTTTTT. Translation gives CASSQEPQGAAGELFF.

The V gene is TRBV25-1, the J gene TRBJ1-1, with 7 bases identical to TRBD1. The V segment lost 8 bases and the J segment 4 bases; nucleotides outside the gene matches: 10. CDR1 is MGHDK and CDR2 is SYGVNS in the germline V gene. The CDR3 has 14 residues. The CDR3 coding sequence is TGTGCCAGCGGCCGCTCAGGGGGGGTCACTGAAGCTTTCTTT. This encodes CASGRSGGVTEAFF.

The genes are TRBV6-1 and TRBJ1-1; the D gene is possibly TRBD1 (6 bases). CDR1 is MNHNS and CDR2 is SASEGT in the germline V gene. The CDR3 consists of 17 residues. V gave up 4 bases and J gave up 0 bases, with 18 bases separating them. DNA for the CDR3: TGTGCCAGCAGTGTTTTACAGGGTTCCCCCATGAACACTGAAGCTTTCTTT. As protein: CASSVLQGSPMNTEAFF.

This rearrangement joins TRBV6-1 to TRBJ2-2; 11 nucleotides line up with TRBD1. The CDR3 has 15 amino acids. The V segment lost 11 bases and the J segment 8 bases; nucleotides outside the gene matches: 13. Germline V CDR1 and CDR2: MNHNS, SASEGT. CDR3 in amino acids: CAGRGGDRGTGELFF. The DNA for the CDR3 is TGTGCCGGACGAGGTGGGGACAGGGGGACGGGGGAGCTGTTTTTT.

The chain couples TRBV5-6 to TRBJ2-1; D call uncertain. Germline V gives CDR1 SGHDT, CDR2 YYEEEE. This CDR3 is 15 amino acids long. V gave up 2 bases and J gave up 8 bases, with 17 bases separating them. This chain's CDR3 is CASSFYIRRDDEQFF. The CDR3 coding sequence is TGTGCCAGCAGCTTTTATATTCGTAGAGACGATGAGCAGTTCTTC. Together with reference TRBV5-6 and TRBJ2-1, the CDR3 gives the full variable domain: DAGVTQSPTHLIKTRGQQVTLRCSPKSGHDTVSWYQQALGQGPQFIFQYYEEEERQRGNFPDRFSGHQFPNYSSELNVNALLLGDSALYLCASSFYIRRDDEQFFGPGTRLTVL.

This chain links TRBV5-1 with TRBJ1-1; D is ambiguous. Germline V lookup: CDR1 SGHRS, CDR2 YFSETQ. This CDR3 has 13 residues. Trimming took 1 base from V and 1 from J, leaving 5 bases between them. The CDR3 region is CASSLTANTEAFF. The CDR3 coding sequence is TGCGCCAGCAGCTTGACGGCGAACACTGAAGCTTTCTTT.

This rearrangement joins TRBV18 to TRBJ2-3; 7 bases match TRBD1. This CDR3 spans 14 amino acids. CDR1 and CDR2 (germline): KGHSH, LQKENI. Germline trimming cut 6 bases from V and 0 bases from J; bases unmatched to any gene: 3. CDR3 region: CASSGTVSTDTQYF. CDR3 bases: TGTGCCAGCTCGGGGACAGTTAGCACAGATACGCAGTATTTT.

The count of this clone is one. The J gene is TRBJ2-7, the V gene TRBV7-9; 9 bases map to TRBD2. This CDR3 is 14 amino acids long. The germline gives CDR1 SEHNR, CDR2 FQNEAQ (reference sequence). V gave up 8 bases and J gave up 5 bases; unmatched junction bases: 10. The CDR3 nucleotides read TGTGCCAGCTCAACTCGCGGGGGGGGCCACGAGCAGTACTTC. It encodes CASSTRGGGHEQYF.

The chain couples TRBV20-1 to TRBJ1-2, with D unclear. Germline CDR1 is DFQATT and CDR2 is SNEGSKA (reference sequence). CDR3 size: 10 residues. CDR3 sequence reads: CGVDHYGYTF. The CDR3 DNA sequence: TGCGGAGTGGACCACTATGGCTACACCTTC.

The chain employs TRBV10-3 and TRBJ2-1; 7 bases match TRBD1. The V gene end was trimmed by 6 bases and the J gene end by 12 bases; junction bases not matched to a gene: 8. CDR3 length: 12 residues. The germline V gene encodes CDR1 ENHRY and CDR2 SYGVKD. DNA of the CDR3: TGTGCCATCAGGGGGGACAGCTTCGGGCAGTTCTTC. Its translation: CAIRGDSFGQFF.

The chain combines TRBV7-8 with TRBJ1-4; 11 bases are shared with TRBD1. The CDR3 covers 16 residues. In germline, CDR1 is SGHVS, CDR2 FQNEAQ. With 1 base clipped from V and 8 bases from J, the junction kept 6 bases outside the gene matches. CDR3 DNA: TGTGCCAGCAGCTTAGTTTGGGACAGGGGGGGAGAAAAACTGTTTTTT. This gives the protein CASSLVWDRGGEKLFF. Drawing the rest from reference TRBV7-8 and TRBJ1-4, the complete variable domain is GAGVSQSPRYKVAKRGQDVALRCDPISGHVSLFWYQQALGQGPEFLTYFQNEAQLDKSGLPSDRFFAERPEGSVSTLKIQRTQQEDSAVYLCASSLVWDRGGEKLFFGSGTQLSVL.

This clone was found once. CDR3 sequence (DNA): TGTGCCAGCCAAAACCGGCGGGTCTCTGGAAACACCATATATTTT. Encoded protein: CASQNRRVSGNTIYF. The rearrangement links TRBV18 to TRBJ1-3; D gene unclear. Germline lookup yields CDR1 KGHSH and CDR2 LQKENI. CDR3 length equals 15 residues. V lost 8 bases and J lost 0, with 14 bases in between.

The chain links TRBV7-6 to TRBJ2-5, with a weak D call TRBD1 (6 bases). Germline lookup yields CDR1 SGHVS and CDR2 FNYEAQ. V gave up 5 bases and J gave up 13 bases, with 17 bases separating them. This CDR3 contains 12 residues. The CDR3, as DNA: TGTGCCAGCAGCGCGCGAACAGGGACGGTGTACTTC. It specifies CASSARTGTVYF. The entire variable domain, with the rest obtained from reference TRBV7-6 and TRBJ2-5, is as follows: GAGVSQSPRYKVTKRGQDVALRCDPISGHVSLYWYRQALGQGPEFLTYFNYEAQQDKSGLPNDRFSAERPEGSISTLTIQRTEQRDSAMYRCASSARTGTVYFGPGTRLLVL.